The sequence of this T cell receptor (beta chain) was determined in a study of vaccination and CD4 T cells after COVID-19. Study background: Post-COVID samples were collected a median about 95 days following diagnosis, spanning 35 to 161. Overlapping peptides of the spike proteins of SARS-CoV-2, HCoV-NL63, HCoV-OC43 and HCoV-229E were used for cell stimulation.

The treatment here: approximately 11-day PBMC culture with coronavirus spike peptide pools or control peptides (ViraFEST assay). One should note that the unexposed donor's CD4+ T cells were collected before the COVID-19 pandemic (2011-2018). Subject to cell availability, CD4+ T cells from unexposed donors were probed with SARS-CoV-2 S/N and four cold-coronavirus spikes. Concerning this clonotype itself: The antigen remains undetermined.

The ends lost 7 bases at V and 1 base at J; junction bases unmatched: 5. CDR1 and CDR2 from the germline V gene are ENHRY and SYGVKD. CDR3 length equals 15 residues. Scientists ran DNA taken from cultured CD4+ T cells through the Oncomine TCR Beta short-read assay for sequencing. In TCRdb, the PCR reads were re-called with MiXCR into one record per CDR3 protein. This table has some 3,000 distinct CDR3 sequences, approximately 30% appearing once. This clonotype originated in a human donor in good health. Source material: CD4+ T cells from blood, cultured in vitro. The chain has TRBV10-3 and TRBJ1-2, with 11 bases matching TRBD1. In DNA form, the CDR3 reads TGTGCCATCACCGCCGGGACAGGGGGTAACTATGGCTACACCTTC. Its translation is CAITAGTGGNYGYTF.